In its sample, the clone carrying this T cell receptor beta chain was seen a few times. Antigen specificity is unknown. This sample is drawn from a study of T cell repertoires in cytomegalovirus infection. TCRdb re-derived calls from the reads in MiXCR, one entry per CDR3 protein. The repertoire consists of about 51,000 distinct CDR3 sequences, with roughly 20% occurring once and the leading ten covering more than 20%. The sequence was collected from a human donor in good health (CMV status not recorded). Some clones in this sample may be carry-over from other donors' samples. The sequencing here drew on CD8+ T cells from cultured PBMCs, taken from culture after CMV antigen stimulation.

The CDR3 DNA sequence: TGTGCCAGCAGCCCGGGCGCGGACCAGGGAGAAAAACTGTTTTTT. Its protein product is CASSPGADQGEKLFF. This chain uses TRBV7-9 with TRBJ1-4; D perhaps matches TRBD1 (5 bases). The CDR3 is 15 amino acids. Trimming stripped 5 bases from V and 8 bases from J, with 18 bases between. Germline loops: CDR1 SEHNR, CDR2 FQNEAQ (reference sequence).